These T cell receptor beta chains were read from a single sample in a study of glioma-infiltrating T cells after dendritic cell vaccination. The protocol was immunoSEQ multiplex PCR, while the TCRdb copy is restricted to in-frame clones and leaves out a portion. The top ten hold under 3% of the sample, which has under 30,000 clones, roughly 89% seen once. The source was blood, collected after dendritic cell vaccination. These receptors all stem from a human donor with glioblastoma. The CDR3 runs from the conserved cysteine through the conserved F or W. The order of the fields is V gene, J gene, clone size, D gene, CDR3 protein, CDR3 DNA. A D gene is named only where the DNA matches it firmly. Clone size, where shown, is once, few, many, or a class for clones that have expanded.

v_call: TRBV4-1
j_call: TRBJ1-5
clone_size: .
d_call: .
cdr3_aa: CASSQDGQGGNQPQHF
cdr3_nt: TGCGCCAGCAGCCAAGATGGGCAGGGCGGCAATCAGCCCCAGCATTTT

v_call: TRBV18
j_call: TRBJ2-5
clone_size: few
d_call: TRBD2
cdr3_aa: CASSPPGLARETQYF
cdr3_nt: TGTGCCAGCTCACCACCGGGACTAGCCAGGGAGACCCAGTACTTC

v_call: TRBV7-8
j_call: TRBJ2-3
clone_size: .
d_call: TRBD2
cdr3_aa: CASSPGLAGGLAQYF
cdr3_nt: TGTGCCAGCAGCCCGGGACTAGCGGGGGGGCTTGCGCAGTATTTT

v_call: TRBV9
j_call: TRBJ2-1
clone_size: .
d_call: TRBD1
cdr3_aa: CASSPAGTGSPWNEQFF
cdr3_nt: TGTGCCAGCAGCCCCGCCGGGACAGGTTCTCCTTGGAATGAGCAGTTCTTC

v_call: TRBV4-1
j_call: TRBJ2-2
clone_size: .
d_call: .
cdr3_aa: CASSQEVVGRKTGELFF
cdr3_nt: TGCGCCAGCAGCCAAGAAGTGGTGGGCCGGAAAACCGGGGAGCTGTTTTTT

v_call: TRBV5-1
j_call: TRBJ2-1
clone_size: .
d_call: TRBD1
cdr3_aa: CASSKGQEVSVF
cdr3_nt: TGCGCCAGCAGCAAAGGACAGGAGGTTTCGGTCTTC

v_call: TRBV5-1
j_call: TRBJ2-3
clone_size: .
d_call: TRBD2
cdr3_aa: CASFLGGARDTQYF
cdr3_nt: TGCGCCAGCTTCCTCGGGGGGGCGAGGGATACGCAGTATTTT

v_call: TRBV18
j_call: TRBJ2-7
clone_size: .
d_call: .
cdr3_aa: CASSPPSEGLSYEQYF
cdr3_nt: TGTGCCAGCTCACCACCGAGCGAGGGATTGTCCTACGAGCAGTACTTC

v_call: TRBV14
j_call: TRBJ2-1
clone_size: .
d_call: .
cdr3_aa: CASSQGGSFALRQFF
cdr3_nt: TGTGCCAGCAGCCAAGGAGGATCTTTTGCCCTGAGGCAGTTCTTC

v_call: TRBV19
j_call: TRBJ1-2
clone_size: .
d_call: TRBD1
cdr3_aa: CASSTDRGVGYTF
cdr3_nt: TGTGCCAGTAGTACTGACAGGGGGGTCGGCTACACCTTC

v_call: TRBV18
j_call: TRBJ2-2
clone_size: .
d_call: .
cdr3_aa: CASSPRREGGPIGELFF
cdr3_nt: TGTGCCAGCTCACCACGCAGGGAAGGTGGGCCAATTGGGGAGCTGTTTTTT

v_call: TRBV11-2
j_call: TRBJ2-3
clone_size: once
d_call: .
cdr3_aa: CASSGTRASTDTQYF
cdr3_nt: TGTGCCAGCAGCGGTACTAGGGCTAGCACAGATACGCAGTATTTT

v_call: TRBV4-1
j_call: TRBJ1-1
clone_size: .
d_call: .
cdr3_aa: CASSIRENTEAFF
cdr3_nt: TGCGCCAGCAGCATCCGGGAGAACACTGAAGCTTTCTTT

v_call: TRBV5-1
j_call: TRBJ2-1
clone_size: .
d_call: TRBD2
cdr3_aa: CASSLNGGGGLDNEQFF
cdr3_nt: TGCGCCAGCAGCTTGAATGGCGGGGGGGGTCTTGACAATGAGCAGTTCTTC

v_call: TRBV27
j_call: TRBJ2-2
clone_size: .
d_call: TRBD1
cdr3_aa: CASKSGTGTGELFF
cdr3_nt: TGTGCCAGCAAGTCCGGGACAGGGACCGGGGAGCTGTTTTTT

v_call: TRBV5-4
j_call: TRBJ2-5
clone_size: .
d_call: TRBD2
cdr3_aa: CASSLAGGLRGTQYF
cdr3_nt: TGTGCCAGCAGCTTAGCGGGGGGCCTCCGGGGGACCCAGTACTTC

v_call: TRBV6-1
j_call: TRBJ2-5
clone_size: .
d_call: .
cdr3_aa: CASSEVVYAGETQYF
cdr3_nt: TGTGCCAGCAGTGAAGTGGTGTACGCCGGGGAGACCCAGTACTTC

v_call: TRBV4-1
j_call: TRBJ2-6
clone_size: .
d_call: .
cdr3_aa: CASSLSRSGANVLTF
cdr3_nt: TGCGCCAGCAGCCTGTCTCGCTCTGGGGCCAACGTCCTGACTTTC

v_call: TRBV6-6
j_call: TRBJ2-7
clone_size: once
d_call: TRBD1
cdr3_aa: CASIGQGSYEQYF
cdr3_nt: TGTGCCAGCATTGGACAGGGGTCCTACGAGCAGTACTTC

v_call: TRBV2
j_call: TRBJ2-3
clone_size: .
d_call: TRBD2
cdr3_aa: CASSEGLAGGTDTQYF
cdr3_nt: TGTGCCAGCAGTGAAGGACTAGCGGGGGGCACAGATACGCAGTATTTT

v_call: TRBV4-1
j_call: TRBJ2-7
clone_size: .
d_call: .
cdr3_aa: CASSQGSRQYEQYF
cdr3_nt: TGCGCCAGCAGCCAAGGGAGTAGACAGTACGAGCAGTACTTC

v_call: TRBV28
j_call: TRBJ1-2
clone_size: .
d_call: .
cdr3_aa: CASSFDRSLLIYGYTF
cdr3_nt: TGTGCCAGCAGTTTTGACAGGTCCCTTCTTATCTATGGCTACACCTTC

v_call: TRBV18
j_call: TRBJ2-7
clone_size: few
d_call: TRBD2
cdr3_aa: CASSPQRGSVGEQYF
cdr3_nt: TGTGCCAGCTCACCCCAGCGGGGAAGTGTGGGAGAGCAGTACTTC

v_call: TRBV7-8
j_call: TRBJ2-5
clone_size: .
d_call: TRBD1
cdr3_aa: CASSSWDRPGLQETQYF
cdr3_nt: TGTGCCAGCAGCTCCTGGGACAGACCAGGTCTCCAAGAGACCCAGTACTTC

v_call: TRBV6-1
j_call: TRBJ2-7
clone_size: .
d_call: .
cdr3_aa: CASSATGTEQYF
cdr3_nt: TGTGCCAGCAGCGCTACAGGGACCGAGCAGTACTTC

v_call: TRBV5-5
j_call: TRBJ2-7
clone_size: .
d_call: .
cdr3_aa: CASSLDLVTEQYF
cdr3_nt: TGTGCCAGCAGCTTGGACTTAGTCACGGAGCAGTACTTC

v_call: TRBV5-4
j_call: TRBJ1-4
clone_size: once
d_call: TRBD1
cdr3_aa: CASSSGGTLNEKLFF
cdr3_nt: TGTGCCAGCAGCTCAGGGGGAACTCTTAATGAAAAACTGTTTTTT

v_call: TRBV7-9
j_call: TRBJ2-3
clone_size: .
d_call: .
cdr3_aa: CASSFWATDTQYF
cdr3_nt: TGTGCCAGCAGCTTTTGGGCCACAGATACGCAGTATTTT

v_call: TRBV13
j_call: TRBJ2-1
clone_size: .
d_call: TRBD2
cdr3_aa: CASSLGSYGGARNEQFF
cdr3_nt: TGTGCCAGCAGCTTAGGCAGCTACGGGGGGGCTAGAAATGAGCAGTTCTTC

v_call: TRBV11-2
j_call: TRBJ1-1
clone_size: .
d_call: .
cdr3_aa: CASSLEFGRKNTEAFF
cdr3_nt: TGTGCCAGCAGCTTAGAATTCGGCAGGAAGAACACTGAAGCTTTCTTT

v_call: TRBV20-1
j_call: TRBJ2-1
clone_size: .
d_call: TRBD2
cdr3_aa: CSARLAATQFF
cdr3_nt: TGCAGTGCTAGACTAGCGGCGACGCAGTTCTTC

v_call: TRBV5-1
j_call: TRBJ2-2
clone_size: .
d_call: TRBD2
cdr3_aa: CASSLRSSGSAGELFF
cdr3_nt: TGCGCCAGCAGCTTGAGGTCTAGCGGATCGGCCGGGGAGCTGTTTTTT

v_call: TRBV4-2
j_call: TRBJ2-1
clone_size: few
d_call: TRBD1
cdr3_aa: CASSPELLGQDGNEQFF
cdr3_nt: TGTGCCAGCAGCCCCGAACTGTTAGGACAGGATGGGAATGAGCAGTTCTTC

v_call: TRBV6-1
j_call: TRBJ2-1
clone_size: .
d_call: TRBD2
cdr3_aa: CASSEAGQSGTSRRGEQFF
cdr3_nt: TGTGCCAGCAGTGAAGCGGGACAGTCCGGGACTAGCAGGCGAGGTGAGCAGTTCTTC

v_call: TRBV15
j_call: TRBJ2-5
clone_size: .
d_call: TRBD1
cdr3_aa: CATSNPGQALVETQYF
cdr3_nt: TGTGCCACCAGCAACCCGGGACAGGCGTTGGTAGAGACCCAGTACTTC

v_call: TRBV9
j_call: TRBJ1-6
clone_size: .
d_call: TRBD1
cdr3_aa: CASSGQGASYNSPLHF
cdr3_nt: TGTGCCAGCAGCGGACAGGGGGCATCCTATAATTCCCCCCTCCACTTT

v_call: TRBV29-1
j_call: TRBJ2-3
clone_size: .
d_call: TRBD2
cdr3_aa: CSVEDSGLPTDTQYF
cdr3_nt: TGCAGCGTTGAAGATTCGGGACTACCCACAGATACGCAGTATTTT

v_call: TRBV6-6
j_call: TRBJ2-5
clone_size: once
d_call: TRBD2
cdr3_aa: CASSLADQETQYF
cdr3_nt: TGTGCCAGCAGCCTAGCGGACCAAGAGACCCAGTACTTC

v_call: TRBV10-2
j_call: TRBJ2-1
clone_size: few
d_call: TRBD2
cdr3_aa: CASSESGDGNEQFF
cdr3_nt: TGCGCCAGCAGTGAAAGCGGGGACGGCAATGAGCAGTTCTTC

v_call: TRBV27
j_call: TRBJ1-5
clone_size: .
d_call: .
cdr3_aa: CASSPQGRGGNQPQHF
cdr3_nt: TGTGCCAGCAGTCCCCAGGGCAGGGGTGGCAATCAGCCCCAGCATTTT

v_call: TRBV18
j_call: TRBJ1-2
clone_size: .
d_call: TRBD1
cdr3_aa: CASSPRGTGLGYTF
cdr3_nt: TGTGCCAGCTCACCCCGGGGGACAGGGCTCGGCTACACCTTC

v_call: TRBV7-2
j_call: TRBJ2-2
clone_size: .
d_call: .
cdr3_aa: CASSSQGVTGELFF
cdr3_nt: TGTGCCAGCAGCTCCCAAGGGGTAACCGGGGAGCTGTTTTTT

v_call: TRBV5-1
j_call: TRBJ2-1
clone_size: .
d_call: TRBD2
cdr3_aa: CASRAGDLSGEQFF
cdr3_nt: TGCGCCAGCCGGGCGGGAGACTTGTCAGGCGAGCAGTTCTTC

v_call: TRBV29-1
j_call: TRBJ2-1
clone_size: .
d_call: .
cdr3_aa: CSVDLQGRNEQFF
cdr3_nt: TGCAGCGTTGATCTCCAGGGGCGTAATGAGCAGTTCTTC

v_call: TRBV5-1
j_call: TRBJ2-3
clone_size: once
d_call: TRBD2
cdr3_aa: CASSLASGGYTDTQYF
cdr3_nt: TGCGCCAGCAGCTTGGCTAGCGGGGGTTACACAGATACGCAGTATTTT